This TCR beta chain was recorded in a study of human T cells and chemical hapten exposure. Study context: From small differences in pooled library volume came most of the variation in per-sample TCR yields.

The CDR3 has 13 amino acids. Trimming removed 0 bases at V and 10 bases at J, with 13 bases between. CDR1 and CDR2 (germline): SGHNT, YYREEE (reference sequence). Authors' data handling: There were a median of around 97,000 TCRs per sample, with a range from about 23,224 to 690,600. TCRdb independently ran MiXCR on the RACE reads; one entry per CDR3 protein. TCRdb's processing, not the authors' own work, is the source of the V and J calls. The sample holds over 100,000 distinct CDR3 sequences, 8.5% to 9.5% seen once. Ten or more counts support this clonotype. This sample's time point: healthy volunteer bleed at 2 weeks. Researchers extracted total RNA from unfractionated whole blood.

The clonotype was recovered from a male donor in good health. Some clones in this sample may be carry-over from other donors' samples. This chain joins TRBV5-4 and TRBJ1-1; possible D gene TRBD1, 6 bases. The sequenced sample was whole blood. Here the CDR3 reads CASSLVGGRGAFF. The CDR3 DNA follows: TGTGCCAGCAGCTTGGTCGGGGGCCGTGGAGCTTTCTTT. The full variable domain, its missing parts supplied by reference TRBV5-4 and TRBJ1-1, is ETGVTQSPTHLIKTRGQQVTLRCSSQSGHNTVSWYQQALGQGPQFIFQYYREEENGRGNFPPRFSGLQFPNYSSELNVNALELDDSALYLCASSLVGGRGAFFGQGTRLTVV.